This record concerns one T cell receptor beta chain sequence. Primers for the PCR totalled 60 Vbeta and 13 Jbeta. Assay: immunoSEQ multiplex PCR; the TCRdb copy retains only in-frame clones and omits some. This sample has about 130,000 clones, with less than 85% found just once. The sample is drawn from a study of cytomegalovirus exposure and HLA in healthy donors. On the study more broadly: The early release's HLA-typed donors yielded approximately 85 million unique TCRs.

Sequenced: PBMCs. The sequence derives from a man younger than 30 in good health and CMV-seropositive.

In DNA form, the CDR3 reads TGTGCCAGCAGAGCCGGGACAAATCCCTACGAGCAGTACTTC. This gives the protein CASRAGTNPYEQYF. The rearrangement links TRBV14 to TRBJ2-7; maybe TRBD1 (6 bases). V dropped 6 bases and J dropped 2 bases, with 14 bases sitting between them. This CDR3 comprises 14 residues. Per the germline V gene, CDR1 is SGHDN and CDR2 is FVKESK.